This T cell receptor beta chain was retrieved from a study of blood T cell repertoires in COVID-19. Profiled with immunoSEQ multiplex PCR; TCRdb holds only in-frame clones, not every one. The sample lists over 350,000 clones, roughly 90% occurring once. Germline loops: CDR1 LGHDT, CDR2 YNNKEL (reference sequence). Trimming took 1 base from V and 3 from J, leaving 7 bases between them. The CDR3 has 14 amino acids. The rearrangement uses TRBV3-1 (or the pseudogene TRBV3-2) and TRBJ1-5; no clear D. The sequencing input was peripheral blood. This sequence originates from a woman in her 30s with active or convalescent COVID-19. The CDR3 DNA follows: TGTGCCAGCAGCCAAGCCACAGACAATCAGCCCCAGCATTTT. This translates into CASSQATDNQPQHF.